Below are 18 T cell receptor beta chains sequenced from a single sample in a study of PD-1 blockade in classical Hodgkin lymphoma. Each of the patients experienced relapse following autologous stem cell transplantation, and their brentuximab vedotin exposure differed. This table comes from immunoSEQ multiplex PCR, and its TCRdb copy is limited to in-frame clones, with some not included. The repertoire includes 35,000 to 40,000 clones, almost 90% of them detected once, and approximately 8.1% sits in the top ten. The specimen comprised peripheral blood mononuclear cells (PBMCs), sampled before the second cycle of nivolumab. The receptors originated from a human donor with classical Hodgkin lymphoma.

This clone was observed a handful of times. V usage is TRBV21-1 and J usage is TRBJ2-7; the DNA was not compared with TRBD1, the D call given in the table. TRBV21-1 is flagged as a pseudogene. The CDR3 runs to 14 residues. CDR3 protein: CASSKATGDYEQYF. CDR3 bases: TGTGCCAGCAGCAAAGCTACAGGGGACTACGAGCAGTACTTC.

The V gene is TRBV5-1, the J gene TRBJ1-1, with D perhaps TRBD1 (5 bases). The CDR3 has 15 amino acids. Germline lookup yields CDR1 SGHRS and CDR2 YFSETQ. The germline V and J ends were trimmed by 4 bases and 7 bases, with 20 bases remaining between them. The CDR3 DNA is TGCGCCAGCAGCATCGCTCAGGGTTGGTATATTGAAGCTTTCTTT. Encoded protein: CASSIAQGWYIEAFF.

The chain links TRBV10-3 to TRBJ1-5; D gene uncertain. CDR1 is ENHRY, CDR2 SYGVKD, per germline. This CDR3 spans 15 amino acids. Trimming took 3 bases from V and 0 from J, leaving 9 bases between them. CDR3 bases: TGTGCCATCAGTGAAGGGTTACTTAGCAATCAGCCCCAGCATTTT. Its protein product is CAISEGLLSNQPQHF.

The rearrangement uses TRBV10-3 and TRBJ2-2, with TRBD2 identical over 7 bases. Germline V CDR1 and CDR2: ENHRY, SYGVKD. CDR3 length: 15 residues. Unmatched junction bases numbered 4, after V lost 6 bases and J lost 0 bases. CDR3 loop: CAIRLGLANTGELFF. The CDR3 region has the DNA TGTGCCATCAGGCTAGGACTAGCGAACACCGGGGAGCTGTTTTTT.

The table lists this clone with a count of one. This chain links TRBV11-2 with TRBJ2-5; 9 bases fit TRBD2. Germline trimming cut 1 base from V and 3 bases from J; bases unmatched to any gene: 9. CDR1 is SGHAT and CDR2 is FQNNGV in the germline V gene. This CDR3 has 17 residues. The CDR3 nucleotides are TGTGCCAGCAGCTTAGTGGTGCGGGAGGGCTGGGAAGAGACCCAGTACTTC. This encodes CASSLVVREGWEETQYF.

This clone occurred once. The chain recombines TRBV27 with TRBJ1-2; 9 bases are shared with TRBD1. The CDR3 extends over 16 amino acids. The J segment lost 6 bases and the V segment lost 0 bases, leaving 8 bases of the junction unmatched. The germline V gene encodes CDR1 MNHEY and CDR2 SMNVEV (reference sequence). DNA for the CDR3: TGTGCCAGCAGTTTATCCCGGGACAGGGTCCGTAATGGCTACACCTTC. Translation gives CASSLSRDRVRNGYTF.

This clone appeared a single time. The chain employs TRBV27 and TRBJ1-3; D is unresolved. The CDR3 extends over 16 amino acids. Germline V lookup: CDR1 MNHEY, CDR2 SMNVEV (reference sequence). The V gene lost 0 bases and the J gene lost 0 bases, with 9 bases spanning the gap. This CDR3 reads CASSLSPGHSGNTIYF. The DNA for the CDR3 is TGTGCCAGCAGTTTATCGCCCGGCCACTCTGGAAACACCATATATTTT.

The count of this clone is one. The chain has TRBV11-3 and TRBJ2-7; 13 positions agree with TRBD2. The CDR3 covers 17 residues. V trimming: 2 bases; J trimming: 6 bases; junction bases outside the gene matches: 10. Germline lookup yields CDR1 SGHNT and CDR2 YENEEA. In nucleotides, the CDR3 is TGTGCCAGCAGCTTAATAACTAGCGGGAGGGCCCACGCCGAGCAGTACTTC. Amino acid sequence: CASSLITSGRAHAEQYF. Combining the CDR3 with reference TRBV11-3 and TRBJ2-7 gives the whole variable domain EAGVVQSPRYKIIEKKQPVAFWCNPISGHNTLYWYLQNLGQGPELLIRYENEEAVDDSQLPKDRFSAERLKGVDSTLKIQPAELGDSAVYLCASSLITSGRAHAEQYFGPGTRLTVT.

J is TRBJ2-1 and V is TRBV30; D is possibly TRBD1 (6 bases). The V gene lost 5 bases and the J gene lost 6 bases, with 8 bases spanning the gap. In germline, CDR1 is GTSNPN, CDR2 SVGIG (reference sequence). The CDR3 is 11 amino acids. The CDR3 sequence: CAWGQFNEQFF. The CDR3 DNA follows: TGTGCCTGGGGACAGTTCAATGAGCAGTTCTTC.

This chain joins TRBV6-5 and TRBJ2-3; D ambiguous. This CDR3 region has 12 residues. V was trimmed by 6 bases and J by 1 base, leaving 5 bases between them. The germline V gene has CDR1 MNHEY and CDR2 SVGAGI. The chain's CDR3 is CASRSGTDTQYF. In nucleotides, the CDR3 is TGTGCCAGCAGGAGCGGCACAGATACGCAGTATTTT.

The V call is TRBV11-2, the J call TRBJ2-7, with unresolved D. The CDR3 length is 12 residues. V shed 5 bases and J shed 6 bases, with 11 bases lying between them. CDR1 and CDR2 (germline): SGHAT, FQNNGV. The CDR3 protein is CASSPPRGEQYF. The CDR3 nucleotides are TGTGCCAGCAGCCCCCCCCGAGGCGAGCAGTACTTC.

Only a few counts were recorded for this clone. This chain joins TRBV4-2 and TRBJ1-5; tentative D call: TRBD1 (6 bases). V lost 5 bases and J lost 4, with 15 bases in between. CDR3 size: 15 residues. CDR1 is LGHNA, CDR2 YNFKEQ, per germline. CDR3 loop: CASSAAGARNQPQHF. CDR3 in DNA: TGTGCCAGCAGCGCCGCAGGGGCGAGGAATCAGCCCCAGCATTTT.

This clone showed up just a few times. This chain uses TRBV12-5 with TRBJ2-7; unclear D gene. CDR3 length: 11 residues. Germline loops: CDR1 LGHNT, CDR2 FRNRAP. V was cut by 5 bases and J by 2 bases, with 4 bases left in between. CDR3 amino acids: CASGLTYEQYF. CDR3 DNA sequence: TGTGCTAGTGGTCTTACCTACGAGCAGTACTTC.

The CDR3 region is CASSATSRSYEQYF. Here the CDR3 DNA reads TGTGCCAGCAGCGCTACTAGCAGAAGCTACGAGCAGTACTTC. This chain connects TRBV9 to TRBJ2-7; a possible D gene is TRBD2 (6 bases). Germline CDR1 and CDR2: SGDLS and YYNGEE. The CDR3 consists of 14 residues. V lost 3 bases and J 3 bases, leaving 13 bases between the germline ends.

The chain recombines TRBV7-3 with TRBJ2-1; 8 bases line up with TRBD2. V lost 5 bases and J lost 5; bases outside the gene matches: 20. Germline-derived CDR1 and CDR2 are SGHTA and FQGTGA. This CDR3 spans 19 amino acids. The CDR3 DNA follows: TGTGCCAGCAGCCCCTCAGTTCCCCAACCGGGAGGGGTCCACAATGAGCAGTTCTTC. It is translated as CASSPSVPQPGGVHNEQFF.

The rearrangement links TRBV5-1 to TRBJ2-6; 8 nucleotides agree with TRBD1. The V gene end was trimmed by 4 bases and the J gene end by 1 base; junction bases not matched to a gene: 13. Per the germline V gene, CDR1 is SGHRS and CDR2 is YFSETQ. This CDR3 comprises 19 residues. CDR3 nucleotides: TGCGCCAGCAGCCCTGCAGGACAGGGCCTTCGTTCTGGGGCCAACGTCCTGACTTTC. Amino acid sequence: CASSPAGQGLRSGANVLTF.

The rearrangement uses TRBV14 and TRBJ2-1, with TRBD2 identical over 7 bases. The CDR3 loop spans 17 amino acids. V shed 3 bases and J 4 bases; nucleotides not matched to a gene: 12. CDR1 and CDR2 from the germline V gene are SGHDN and FVKESK. The CDR3 reads CASSQGRDRGLYNEQFF. For the CDR3, the DNA is TGTGCCAGCAGCCAGGGGAGGGACCGAGGTCTTTACAATGAGCAGTTCTTC.

The DNA for the CDR3 is TGTGCCAGCAGCGGGACTAGCGTGGATACGCAGTATTTT. The encoded protein is CASSGTSVDTQYF. The rearrangement links TRBV5-4 to TRBJ2-3, with 10 bases matching TRBD2. Germline V gives CDR1 SGHNT, CDR2 YYREEE (reference sequence). The V gene end was trimmed by 4 bases and the J gene end by 6 bases; junction bases not matched to a gene: 2. This CDR3 region has 13 residues.